This is a list of T cell receptor beta chains from one sample in a study of preoperative IRX-2 immunotherapy in early breast cancer. TCRdb's table, derived via immunoSEQ multiplex PCR, lists solely in-frame clones and lacks some. The sample consists of about 89,000 clones, 86% of them appearing once. The sequences come from tumor tissue, collected after IRX-2 immunotherapy. Receptors originate from a human donor with breast cancer. CDR3s include the opening cysteine and the closing phenylalanine or tryptophan. The D gene is left open where the match is weak. Where a row states a size, it is once, few, many or the class of an expanded clone; other rows omit it.

14 TRBJ2-7 TRBV19 TRBD1 once CASSTGQGGNEQYF TGTGCCAGTAGTACGGGACAGGGGGGGAACGAGCAGTACTTC
15 TRBJ2-5 TRBV15 TRBD2 . CATSRVTAGEETQYF TGTGCCACCAGCAGAGTGACAGCGGGGGAGGAGACCCAGTACTTC
17 TRBJ2-1 TRBV5-1 TRBD2 . CASSGASGGLTYNEQFF TGCGCCAGCAGCGGGGCTAGCGGGGGGCTAACCTACAATGAGCAGTTCTTC
13 TRBJ2-5 TRBV28 . . CASSLPVQETQYF TGTGCCAGCAGTTTACCGGTCCAAGAGACCCAGTACTTC
15 TRBJ1-3 TRBV30 . . CAWRGRLSSGNTIYF TGTGCCTGGAGGGGACGGTTAAGCTCTGGAAACACCATATATTTT
15 TRBJ1-4 TRBV15 . . CATSRDIGSHEKLFF TGTGCCACCAGCAGAGATATAGGGTCTCATGAAAAACTGTTTTTT
16 TRBJ2-5 TRBV12-5 TRBD2 few CASKRTSGGASETQYF TGTGCCAGCAAAAGGACGAGCGGGGGGGCCTCAGAGACCCAGTACTTC
15 TRBJ1-3 TRBV28 . . CASSFRGVSGNTIYF TGTGCCAGCAGTTTTCGGGGGGTCTCTGGAAACACCATATATTTT
14 TRBJ1-1 TRBV28 . . CASSFGDLRTEAFF TGTGCCAGCAGTTTTGGGGACTTGCGCACTGAAGCTTTCTTT
17 TRBJ1-1 TRBV19 . . CASSIIPYSGPNTEAFF TGTGCCAGTAGTATCATCCCTTACAGCGGCCCGAACACTGAAGCTTTCTTT
16 TRBJ2-3 TRBV30 . . CAWREKGRSLRDTQYF TGTGCCTGGAGGGAAAAGGGACGGTCCTTGAGGGATACGCAGTATTTT
16 TRBJ1-5 TRBV6-8 TRBD1 . CASSPTDRGGNQPQHF TGTGCCAGCAGTCCCACGGACAGGGGTGGGAATCAGCCCCAGCATTTT
16 TRBJ2-7 TRBV19 . . CASSIVGVTSSYEQYF TGTGCCAGTAGTATAGTGGGGGTCACTAGCTCCTACGAGCAGTACTTC
19 TRBJ2-6 TRBV9 TRBD1 . CASSRDSGTGNSGANVLTF TGTGCCAGCAGCAGGGACTCCGGGACAGGGAACTCTGGGGCCAACGTCCTGACTTTC
17 TRBJ1-5 TRBV30 TRBD1 . CAWSKSDRDRVFQPQHF TGTGCCTGGAGTAAAAGCGACCGGGACAGGGTTTTTCAGCCCCAGCATTTT
13 TRBJ2-3 TRBV29-1 . . CSVEGTNTDTQYF TGCAGCGTTGAAGGGACTAACACAGATACGCAGTATTTT
19 TRBJ2-3 TRBV5-1 TRBD1 . CASSLVRGQGEAVTDTQYF TGCGCCAGCAGCTTGGTAAGGGGACAGGGTGAGGCCGTGACAGATACGCAGTATTTT
17 TRBJ1-4 TRBV6-8 . . CASSYFKPGTINEKLFF TGTGCCAGCAGTTACTTTAAGCCCGGGACAATAAATGAAAAACTGTTTTTT
15 TRBJ2-1 TRBV11-1 TRBD2 . CASSLGPQGLSEQFF TGTGCCAGCAGCCTGGGGCCCCAGGGACTAAGTGAGCAGTTCTTC
15 TRBJ1-2 TRBV5-1 TRBD1 . CASSGGTGRDRGYTF TGCGCCAGCAGCGGCGGGACAGGGCGGGATAGGGGCTACACCTTC
15 TRBJ2-1 TRBV6-7 TRBD2 . CASRAGTTASGEQFF TGTGCCAGCAGGGCCGGGACTACCGCCTCCGGCGAGCAGTTCTTC
14 TRBJ2-4 TRBV5-1 . . CASSPSYAKNIQYF TGCGCCAGCAGCCCCTCTTATGCCAAAAACATTCAGTACTTC
16 TRBJ2-3 TRBV11-3 . . CASSSAQAFTWDTQYF TGTGCCAGCAGCTCCGCACAGGCATTTACCTGGGATACGCAGTATTTT
15 TRBJ2-7 TRBV28 TRBD1 . CASSTSRQGTYEQYF TGTGCCAGCTCTACAAGTCGACAGGGGACCTACGAGCAGTACTTC
12 TRBJ2-2 TRBV6-8 . . CAIREDTGELFF TGTGCCATCAGAGAGGACACCGGGGAGCTGTTTTTT
17 TRBJ2-2 TRBV18 . . CASSPNRRYIGTGELFF TGTGCCAGCTCACCAAACCGACGGTACATCGGGACCGGGGAGCTGTTTTTT
12 TRBJ1-3 TRBV30 . . CAWSELRNTIYF TGTGCCTGGAGTGAGTTGAGAAACACCATATATTTT
15 TRBJ2-2 TRBV5-1 TRBD1 . CASSLDRGDTGELFF TGCGCCAGCAGCCTGGACAGGGGAGACACCGGGGAGCTGTTTTTT
14 TRBJ1-5 TRBV7-1 . once CASSLGTGRQPQHF TGTGCCAGCAGCTTGGGGACGGGGCGTCAGCCCCAGCATTTT
15 TRBJ2-1 TRBV25-1 TRBD2 . CASSVTSGRVDEQFF TGTGCCAGCAGTGTTACTAGCGGGAGAGTGGATGAGCAGTTCTTC
12 TRBJ2-7 TRBV6-4 . . CASSYVADEQYF TGTGCCAGCAGTTACGTGGCTGACGAGCAGTACTTC
17 TRBJ1-2 TRBV28 TRBD1 . CASSFPAPSGTGFGYTF TGTGCCAGCAGTTTCCCTGCCCCATCCGGGACAGGGTTTGGCTACACCTTC
16 TRBJ1-5 TRBV6-8 . . CAISSTGTTSNQPQHF TGTGCCATCAGTTCGACCGGGACAACTAGCAATCAGCCCCAGCATTTT
15 TRBJ1-5 TRBV7-1 . . CASSPGVSLAQPQHF TGTGCCAGCAGCCCCGGCGTATCACTGGCTCAGCCCCAGCATTTT
15 TRBJ1-1 TRBV28 . once CASTKAGAGSTEAFF TGTGCCAGCACGAAGGCAGGGGCGGGTTCGACTGAAGCTTTCTTT
13 TRBJ1-1 TRBV29-1 . . CSAHRGRNTEAFF TGCAGCGCCCACCGGGGAAGGAACACTGAAGCTTTCTTT
16 TRBJ2-3 TRBV23-1 TRBD2 . CASSPTSLIYGDTQYF TGCGCCAGCAGCCCGACTAGCCTGATATATGGAGATACGCAGTATTTT
14 TRBJ2-7 TRBV2 TRBD1 . CASRGDRGSYEQYF TGTGCCAGCAGGGGCGACAGGGGGTCCTACGAGCAGTACTTC
15 TRBJ2-3 TRBV19 . . CASSIGAGGTDTQYF TGTGCCAGTAGTATAGGTGCAGGGGGCACAGATACGCAGTATTTT
16 TRBJ1-4 TRBV5-1 . . CASSPGASATNEKLFF TGCGCCAGCAGCCCCGGGGCGAGTGCAACTAATGAAAAACTGTTTTTT
15 TRBJ1-5 TRBV11-3 . . CASSPDGSSNQPQHF TGTGCCAGCAGTCCGGACGGTAGCAGCAATCAGCCCCAGCATTTT
14 TRBJ1-1 TRBV19 . . CASSIGAGNTEAFF TGTGCCAGTAGTATTGGGGCGGGTAACACTGAAGCTTTCTTT
14 TRBJ2-7 TRBV6-8 TRBD1 . CAIREGQGSYEQYF TGTGCCATCAGGGAAGGACAGGGCTCCTACGAGCAGTACTTC
13 TRBJ2-2 TRBV19 . . CASSISAPGELFF TGTGCCAGTAGTATTTCCGCACCCGGGGAGCTGTTTTTT
13 TRBJ1-1 TRBV28 . . CASSLGAYYEAFF TGTGCCAGCAGTTTAGGGGCATACTATGAAGCTTTCTTT
13 TRBJ1-1 TRBV6-8 . . CASSYSQGPEAFF TGTGCCAGCAGTTACTCCCAGGGCCCTGAAGCTTTCTTT
14 TRBJ1-1 TRBV9 . . CASRLTGRNTEAFF TGTGCCAGCAGGCTTACAGGGCGGAACACTGAAGCTTTCTTT
16 TRBJ1-2 TRBV19 TRBD1 . CASSAFGQGTGYGYTF TGTGCCAGTAGTGCCTTCGGACAGGGGACGGGCTATGGCTACACCTTC
15 TRBJ2-3 TRBV28 TRBD2 few CASSQLAGGADTQYF TGTGCCAGCAGTCAACTAGCGGGAGGCGCAGATACGCAGTATTTT
11 TRBJ2-3 TRBV19 . . CASRYRDTQYF TGTGCCAGTCGGTACCGAGATACGCAGTATTTT
11 TRBJ1-1 TRBV19 . . CASIGGAEAFF TGTGCCAGTATCGGGGGGGCGGAGGCTTTCTTT
16 TRBJ2-3 TRBV14 . . CASSHRAETSTDTQYF TGTGCCAGCAGCCACCGGGCAGAAACTAGCACAGATACGCAGTATTTT
14 TRBJ1-3 TRBV6-1 . . CASSEAVPGNTIYF TGTGCCAGCAGTGAAGCGGTGCCTGGAAACACCATATATTTT
15 TRBJ1-2 TRBV5-1 TRBD1 . CASSLNTGGDYGYTF TGCGCCAGCAGCCTCAATACAGGGGGCGACTATGGCTACACCTTC
15 TRBJ2-7 TRBV6-8 TRBD2 once CASTASWAGRDEQYF TGTGCCAGCACCGCATCTTGGGCAGGGAGGGACGAGCAGTACTTC
17 TRBJ2-2 TRBV6-8 TRBD2 . CASSRETSGGRAGELFF TGTGCCAGCAGCCGAGAGACTAGCGGGGGGAGGGCCGGGGAGCTGTTTTTT
13 TRBJ1-5 TRBV14 . . CASSRSSNQPQHF TGTGCCAGCAGCCGGAGCAGCAATCAGCCCCAGCATTTT